The TCR beta chain described here comes from a study of T cell responses to AZD1222 COVID-19 vaccine. Study-wide points: Baseline antibody screening turned up just 6 or 7 seropositive AZD1222 recipients. Donors in the cohort were predominantly white British and more often female, and clonal diversity was possibly underestimated.

Unmatched junction bases numbered 11, after V lost 2 bases and J lost 2 bases. CDR1 and CDR2 from the germline V gene are KGHSH and LQKENI. This CDR3 has 19 amino acids. On this clone itself: Its antigen is not known.

Produced via immunoSEQ multiplex PCR; TCRdb's table is partial and in-frame only. Seen here are roughly 140,000 clones, 92% observed once, and the top ten hold about 10%. The sequences come from peripheral blood, collected 28 days after the second AZD1222 dose. This clonotype was obtained from an adult who received the AZD1222 COVID-19 vaccine. This sequence joins TRBV18 and TRBJ2-6, with TRBD2 matching 8 bases. CDR3 DNA: TGTGCCAGCTCACCAATTCCCACTAGCGGTACGACTGGGGCCAACGTCCTGACTTTC. This gives the protein CASSPIPTSGTTGANVLTF.